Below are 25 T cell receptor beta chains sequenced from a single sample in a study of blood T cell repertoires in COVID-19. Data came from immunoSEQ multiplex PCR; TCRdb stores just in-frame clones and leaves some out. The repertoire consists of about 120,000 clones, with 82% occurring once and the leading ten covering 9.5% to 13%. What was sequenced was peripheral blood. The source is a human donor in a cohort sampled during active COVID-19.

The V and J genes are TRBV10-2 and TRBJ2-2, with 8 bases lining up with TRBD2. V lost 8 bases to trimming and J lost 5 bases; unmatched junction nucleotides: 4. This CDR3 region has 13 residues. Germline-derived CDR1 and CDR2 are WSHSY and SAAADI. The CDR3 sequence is CASCTSGTGELFF. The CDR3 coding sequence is TGCGCCAGCTGCACTAGCGGAACCGGGGAGCTGTTTTTT.

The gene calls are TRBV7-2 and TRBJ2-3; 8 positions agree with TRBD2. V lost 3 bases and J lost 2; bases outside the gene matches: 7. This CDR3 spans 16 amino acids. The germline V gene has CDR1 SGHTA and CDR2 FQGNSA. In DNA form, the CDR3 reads TGTGCCAGCAGCTTGACTAGCGCGGGACCCACAGATACGCAGTATTTT. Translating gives CASSLTSAGPTDTQYF.

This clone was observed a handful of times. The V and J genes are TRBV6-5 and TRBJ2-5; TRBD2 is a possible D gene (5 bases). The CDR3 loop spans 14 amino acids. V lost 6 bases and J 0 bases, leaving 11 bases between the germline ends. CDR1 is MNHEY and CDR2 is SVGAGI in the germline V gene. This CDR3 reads CASRRAWDQETQYF. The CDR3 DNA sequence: TGTGCCAGCAGGAGGGCCTGGGACCAAGAGACCCAGTACTTC.

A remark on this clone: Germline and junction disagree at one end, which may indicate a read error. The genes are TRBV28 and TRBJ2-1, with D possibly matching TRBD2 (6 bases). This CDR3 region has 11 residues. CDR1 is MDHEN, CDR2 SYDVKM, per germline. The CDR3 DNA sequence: TGTGCCAGCAGTTTGGGGACTGCGCCCCTCTTC. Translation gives CASSLGTAPLF.

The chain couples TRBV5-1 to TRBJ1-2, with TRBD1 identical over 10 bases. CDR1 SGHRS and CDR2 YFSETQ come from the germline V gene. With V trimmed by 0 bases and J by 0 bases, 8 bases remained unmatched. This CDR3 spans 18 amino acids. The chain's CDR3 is CASSLAPGQGLANYGYTF. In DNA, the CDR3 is TGCGCCAGCAGCTTGGCCCCGGGACAGGGGCTTGCTAACTATGGCTACACCTTC.

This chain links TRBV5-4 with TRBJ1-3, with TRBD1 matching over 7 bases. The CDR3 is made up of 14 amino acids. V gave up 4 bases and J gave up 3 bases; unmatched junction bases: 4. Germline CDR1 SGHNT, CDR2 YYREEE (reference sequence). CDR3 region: CASSLQGIGNTIYF. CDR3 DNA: TGTGCCAGCAGCCTACAGGGGATTGGAAACACCATATATTTT.

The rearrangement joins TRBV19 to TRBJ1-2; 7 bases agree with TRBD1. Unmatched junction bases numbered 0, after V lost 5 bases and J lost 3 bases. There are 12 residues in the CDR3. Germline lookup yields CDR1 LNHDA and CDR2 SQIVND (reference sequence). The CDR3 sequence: CASSQGDYGYTF. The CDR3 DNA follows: TGTGCCAGTAGTCAGGGGGACTATGGCTACACCTTC.

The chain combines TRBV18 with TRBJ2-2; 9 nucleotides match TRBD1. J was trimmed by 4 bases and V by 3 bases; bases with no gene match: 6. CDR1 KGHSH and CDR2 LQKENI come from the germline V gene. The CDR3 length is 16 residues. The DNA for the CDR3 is TGTGCCAGCTCACCTCTCCGGGACAGGGCCACCGGGGAGCTGTTTTTT. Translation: CASSPLRDRATGELFF.

CDR3 region: CASSQVAGSYEQYF. The CDR3 bases are TGCGCCAGCAGCCAAGTCGCAGGGTCCTACGAGCAGTACTTC. The chain has TRBV4-1 and TRBJ2-7, with D tentatively TRBD1 (5 bases). CDR1 and CDR2 (germline): MGHRA, YSYEKL. V was cut by 1 base and J by 1 base, with 8 bases left in between. The CDR3 spans 14 residues.

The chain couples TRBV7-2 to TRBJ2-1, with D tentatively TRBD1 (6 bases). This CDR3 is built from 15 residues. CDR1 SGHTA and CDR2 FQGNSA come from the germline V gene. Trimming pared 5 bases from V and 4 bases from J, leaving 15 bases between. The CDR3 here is CASSPRQEKYNEQFF. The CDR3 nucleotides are TGTGCCAGCAGCCCGAGACAGGAGAAGTACAATGAGCAGTTCTTC.

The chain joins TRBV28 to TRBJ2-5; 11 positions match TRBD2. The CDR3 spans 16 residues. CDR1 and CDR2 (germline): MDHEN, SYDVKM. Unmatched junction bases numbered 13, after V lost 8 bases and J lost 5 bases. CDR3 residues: CASAGLAGGWGETQYF. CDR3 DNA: TGTGCCAGCGCCGGGCTAGCGGGGGGCTGGGGGGAGACCCAGTACTTC.

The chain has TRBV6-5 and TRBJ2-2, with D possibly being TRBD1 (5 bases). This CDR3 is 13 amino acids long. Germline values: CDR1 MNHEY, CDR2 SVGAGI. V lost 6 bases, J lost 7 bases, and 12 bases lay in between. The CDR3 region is CASRGPGHGELFF. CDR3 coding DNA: TGTGCCAGCAGGGGGCCAGGGCACGGGGAGCTGTTTTTT.

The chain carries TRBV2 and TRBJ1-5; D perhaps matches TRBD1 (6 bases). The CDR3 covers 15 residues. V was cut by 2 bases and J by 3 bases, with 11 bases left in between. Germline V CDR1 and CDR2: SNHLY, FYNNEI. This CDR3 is CASSEQGFINQPQHF. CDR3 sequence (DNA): TGTGCCAGCAGTGAACAGGGGTTTATCAATCAGCCCCAGCATTTT.

The CDR3 nucleotides are TGTGCCAGCAGTGAATTATCCCGAGCTGGCACTGAAGCTTTCTTT. Translating gives CASSELSRAGTEAFF. The V gene is TRBV6-1, the J gene TRBJ1-1; D is uncertain. Germline V gene sequence: CDR1 MNHNS, CDR2 SASEGT. The CDR3 has 15 residues. Trimming removed 2 bases from V and 4 bases from J, with 14 bases in between.

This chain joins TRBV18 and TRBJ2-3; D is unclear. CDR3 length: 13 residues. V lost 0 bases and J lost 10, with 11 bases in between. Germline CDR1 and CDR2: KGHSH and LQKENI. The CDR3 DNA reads TGTGCCAGCTCACCACCTTCCCAGGTGGCGCAGTATTTT. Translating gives CASSPPSQVAQYF.

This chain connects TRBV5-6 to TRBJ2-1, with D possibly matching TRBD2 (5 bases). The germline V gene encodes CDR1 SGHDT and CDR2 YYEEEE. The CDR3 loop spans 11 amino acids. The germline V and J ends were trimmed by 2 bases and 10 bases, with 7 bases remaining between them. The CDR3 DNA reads TGTGCCAGCAGCTTAAGGAGGGAGCAGTTCTTC. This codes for CASSLRREQFF.

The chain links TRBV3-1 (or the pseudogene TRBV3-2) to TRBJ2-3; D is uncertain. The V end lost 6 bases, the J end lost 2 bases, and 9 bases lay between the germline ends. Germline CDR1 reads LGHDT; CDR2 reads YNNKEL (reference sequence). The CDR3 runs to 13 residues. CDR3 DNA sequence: TGTGCCAGCAGTCCCACAGACACAGATACGCAGTATTTT. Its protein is CASSPTDTDTQYF.

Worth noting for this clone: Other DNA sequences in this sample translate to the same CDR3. The CDR3 DNA follows: TGTGCCAGCAGTTTAACCGGCTATGGCTACACCTTC. Amino acid sequence: CASSLTGYGYTF. This chain links TRBV12-3 or TRBV12-4 with TRBJ1-2; no definite D call. V gave up 2 bases and J gave up 4 bases, with 5 bases separating them. The CDR3 is 12 amino acids.

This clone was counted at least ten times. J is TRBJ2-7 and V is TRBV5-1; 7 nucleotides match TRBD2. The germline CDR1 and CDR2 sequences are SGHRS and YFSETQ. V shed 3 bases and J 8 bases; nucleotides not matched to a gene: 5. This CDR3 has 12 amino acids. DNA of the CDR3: TGCGCCAGCAGCTCCGACAGCGGGAAGCAGTACTTC. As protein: CASSSDSGKQYF.

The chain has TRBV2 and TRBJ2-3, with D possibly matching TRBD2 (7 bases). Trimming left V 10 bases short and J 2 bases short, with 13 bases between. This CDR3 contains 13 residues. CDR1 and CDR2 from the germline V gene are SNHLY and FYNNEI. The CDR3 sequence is CAIIGGLTDTQYF. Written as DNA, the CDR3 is TGTGCCATTATCGGGGGGCTCACAGATACGCAGTATTTT.

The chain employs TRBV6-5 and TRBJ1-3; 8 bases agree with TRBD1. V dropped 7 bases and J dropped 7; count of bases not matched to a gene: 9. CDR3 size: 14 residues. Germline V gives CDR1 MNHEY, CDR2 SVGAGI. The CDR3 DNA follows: TGTGCCAGCAAGTCAGGGGGCTCAGGGAACACCATATATTTT. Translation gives CASKSGGSGNTIYF.

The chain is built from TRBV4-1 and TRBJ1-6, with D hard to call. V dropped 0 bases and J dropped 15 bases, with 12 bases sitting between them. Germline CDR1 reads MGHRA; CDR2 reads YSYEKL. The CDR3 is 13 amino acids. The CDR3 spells CASSQDRGLLLHF. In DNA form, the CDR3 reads TGCGCCAGCAGCCAAGATCGGGGTCTCCTCCTCCACTTT.

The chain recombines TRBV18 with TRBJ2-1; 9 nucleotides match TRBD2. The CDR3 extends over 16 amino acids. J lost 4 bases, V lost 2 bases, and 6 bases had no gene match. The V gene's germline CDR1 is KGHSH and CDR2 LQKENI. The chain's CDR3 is CASSPLASGDYNEQFF. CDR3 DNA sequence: TGTGCCAGCTCACCATTAGCTAGCGGGGATTACAATGAGCAGTTCTTC.

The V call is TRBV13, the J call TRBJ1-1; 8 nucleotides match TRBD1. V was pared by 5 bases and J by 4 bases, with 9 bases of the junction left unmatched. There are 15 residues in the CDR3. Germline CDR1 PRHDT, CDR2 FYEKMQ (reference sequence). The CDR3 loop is CASSPPLTGATEAFF. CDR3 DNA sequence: TGTGCCAGCAGCCCCCCATTGACAGGGGCCACTGAAGCTTTCTTT. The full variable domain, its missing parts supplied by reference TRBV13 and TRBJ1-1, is AAGVIQSPRHLIKEKRETATLKCYPIPRHDTVYWYQQGPGQDPQFLISFYEKMQSDKGSIPDRFSAQQFSDYHSELNMSSLELGDSALYFCASSPPLTGATEAFFGQGTRLTVV.

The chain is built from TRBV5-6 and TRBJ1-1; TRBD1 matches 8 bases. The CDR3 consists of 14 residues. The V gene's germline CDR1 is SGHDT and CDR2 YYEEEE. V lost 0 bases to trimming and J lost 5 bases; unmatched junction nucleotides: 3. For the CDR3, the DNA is TGTGCCAGCAGCTTGGGGACAGGGTCGACTGAAGCTTTCTTT. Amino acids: CASSLGTGSTEAFF. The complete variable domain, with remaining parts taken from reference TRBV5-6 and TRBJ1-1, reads DAGVTQSPTHLIKTRGQQVTLRCSPKSGHDTVSWYQQALGQGPQFIFQYYEEEERQRGNFPDRFSGHQFPNYSSELNVNALLLGDSALYLCASSLGTGSTEAFFGQGTRLTVV.